This T cell receptor (beta chain) was recorded in a study of naive and memory T cell subsets. Whole-blood samples were less than 3 ml of peripheral blood from healthy adult volunteers. Input was roughly 1 to 1000 ng of DNase-treated total RNA without cell sorting. Germline V gene sequence: CDR1 LGHNA, CDR2 YSLEER. There are 15 residues in the CDR3. As concerns this clonotype: An end of the junction does not agree with germline; a read error may underlie this.

Alpha and beta constant region primers primed reverse transcription for blood and skin samples. TCRdb analysed the 5' RACE reads with MiXCR anew, one entry per CDR3 protein. The sample lists 20,000 to 30,000 distinct CDR3 sequences; under 30% were seen once. V is TRBV4-3 and J is TRBJ1-6; D might be TRBD1 (6 bases). This clonotype originated in a female donor in good health. CDR3 DNA sequence: TGCGCCAGCAGCCAAGAGGGCAGGGGTACCTCACCCCTCTACTTT. It specifies CASSQEGRGTSPLYF.